Presented here are 14 T cell receptor beta chains from one specimen sequenced in a study of T-cell memory formation after mild COVID-19. A single record per CDR3 protein comes from TCRdb applying MiXCR to the 5' RACE reads. The sample has over 95,000 distinct CDR3 sequences; 22% are singletons. The sample comprised PBMCs or a T cell subset sorted from them (not recorded which). The receptor set was obtained from a man younger than 35 who had mild COVID-19 (a few samples of this study predate the infection). Cell type and time point are not known.

The rearrangement uses TRBV5-4 and TRBJ1-2, with D tentatively TRBD1 (5 bases). CDR1 is SGHNT and CDR2 is YYREEE in the germline V gene (reference sequence). This CDR3 comprises 14 residues. V lost 4 bases and J 7 bases, leaving 17 bases between the germline ends. The CDR3: CASSPDIGILGYTF. The DNA for the CDR3 is TGTGCCAGCAGCCCGGACATCGGTATCCTTGGCTACACCTTC.

In its sample, this clonotype was seen a few times. The V gene is TRBV6-5, the J gene TRBJ2-2, with D unclear. Deletions cut 2 bases from V and 6 bases from J, with 13 bases between. CDR1 is MNHEY, CDR2 SVGAGI, per germline. This CDR3 is built from 15 residues. The CDR3 DNA reads TGTGCCAGCAGTTACGACATCCCTCGGCCCGGGGAGCTGTTTTTT. As protein: CASSYDIPRPGELFF.

The CDR3 DNA reads TGTGCCAGCAGGGCCGGGACAGGGGCCTCTGAAGCTTTCTTT. Its protein product is CASRAGTGASEAFF. The chain employs TRBV27 and TRBJ1-1; TRBD1 aligns across 10 bases. The V segment lost 6 bases and the J segment 6 bases; nucleotides outside the gene matches: 7. This CDR3 region has 14 residues. The germline CDR1 and CDR2 sequences are MNHEY and SMNVEV (reference sequence).

The rearrangement uses TRBV29-1 and TRBJ2-1, with 7 nucleotides matching TRBD2. V lost 7 bases to trimming and J lost 4 bases; unmatched junction nucleotides: 7. In germline, CDR1 is SQVTM, CDR2 ANQGSEA. The CDR3 totals 13 residues. CDR3 in amino acids: CSGFGGSYNEQFF. Here the CDR3 DNA reads TGCAGCGGATTCGGGGGGTCTTACAATGAGCAGTTCTTC.

This clonotype was seen only a few times. The V call is TRBV7-6, the J call TRBJ1-4; 9 bases are a match to TRBD1. V was pared by 5 bases and J by 1 base, with 8 bases of the junction left unmatched. The CDR3 runs 17 residues. Per the germline V gene, CDR1 is SGHVS and CDR2 is FNYEAQ. This CDR3 reads CASSGYRGQGTNEKLFF. The CDR3 coding sequence is TGTGCCAGCAGCGGCTACAGGGGGCAGGGAACTAATGAAAAACTGTTTTTT.

This clonotype appeared a few times. The chain recombines TRBV7-9 with TRBJ2-5; a weak D match, TRBD1 (6 bases). The germline CDR1 and CDR2 sequences are SEHNR and FQNEAQ (reference sequence). This CDR3 is 14 amino acids long. The V gene lost 4 bases and the J gene lost 3 bases, with 12 bases spanning the gap. The CDR3 protein is CASSSQGWEETQYF. As DNA, the CDR3 is TGTGCCAGCAGCTCACAGGGTTGGGAAGAGACCCAGTACTTC.

This clonotype was counted between two and nine times. The chain couples TRBV25-1 to TRBJ2-7; D not certain. The V gene's germline CDR1 is MGHDK and CDR2 SYGVNS. This CDR3 is built from 15 residues. Trimming shortened V by 2 bases and J by 3 bases, and 14 bases separated the two germline ends. The CDR3 DNA reads TGTGCCAGCAGTGAAACCGGGCCTGTTCGCTACGAGCAGTACTTC. Protein: CASSETGPVRYEQYF.

This chain uses TRBV10-3 with TRBJ2-3; 9 bases align to TRBD2. V trimming: 6 bases; J trimming: 0 bases; junction bases outside the gene matches: 7. Germline V lookup: CDR1 ENHRY, CDR2 SYGVKD. This CDR3 contains 16 residues. DNA of the CDR3: TGTGCCATCAGCCAAGTAGCGGGGGTTAGCACAGATACGCAGTATTTT. Its protein is CAISQVAGVSTDTQYF.

The chain has TRBV7-9 and TRBJ1-2; the D gene is possibly TRBD1 (6 bases). From germline, CDR1 is SEHNR and CDR2 FQNEAQ (reference sequence). The CDR3 loop spans 13 amino acids. The V end lost 5 bases, the J end lost 6 bases, and 13 bases lay between the germline ends. The CDR3 region is CASSPGTRDGYTF. For the CDR3, the DNA is TGTGCCAGCAGCCCCGGGACACGTGATGGCTACACCTTC.

This clonotype was recorded a few times. V is TRBV6-5 and J is TRBJ2-3; 9 positions match TRBD1. The length of the CDR3 is 15 residues. Germline values: CDR1 MNHEY, CDR2 SVGAGI. V dropped 5 bases and J dropped 3; count of bases not matched to a gene: 6. The CDR3 coding sequence is TGTGCCAGCAGTGAACCCGGACAGGGGACAGATACGCAGTATTTT. Translated, it gives CASSEPGQGTDTQYF.

This chain uses TRBV12-3 or TRBV12-4 with TRBJ2-3, with 10 positions matching TRBD2. The V gene end was trimmed by 0 bases and the J gene end by 8 bases; junction bases not matched to a gene: 5. The CDR3 runs 15 residues. CDR3 sequence reads: CASSLASSGGATQYF. The CDR3 coding sequence is TGTGCCAGCAGTTTAGCCTCTAGCGGGGGTGCTACGCAGTATTTT.

The rearrangement joins TRBV20-1 to TRBJ2-1, with a tentative D call TRBD2 (5 bases). The CDR3 covers 12 residues. Germline loops: CDR1 DFQATT, CDR2 SNEGSKA (reference sequence). Trimming cost V 0 bases and J 14 bases, with 14 bases left between them. CDR3 loop: CSARDNSPGEFF. In DNA form, the CDR3 reads TGCAGTGCTAGAGATAATTCGCCCGGGGAGTTCTTC.

This chain joins TRBV7-8 and TRBJ2-3; possibly TRBD2 for D (6 bases). From germline, CDR1 is SGHVS and CDR2 FQNEAQ. V dropped 8 bases and J dropped 5 bases, with 14 bases sitting between them. CDR3 length: 13 residues. CDR3 sequence reads: CASRDFAEDTQYF. CDR3 DNA sequence: TGTGCCAGCCGGGACTTCGCGGAAGATACGCAGTATTTT. Based on the CDR3 plus reference TRBV7-8 and TRBJ2-3, the full variable domain is GAGVSQSPRYKVAKRGQDVALRCDPISGHVSLFWYQQALGQGPEFLTYFQNEAQLDKSGLPSDRFFAERPEGSVSTLKIQRTQQEDSAVYLCASRDFAEDTQYFGPGTRLTVL.

This sequence joins TRBV6-2 or TRBV6-3 and TRBJ2-2, with a weak D call TRBD1 (6 bases). The V and J ends lost 6 bases and 6 bases respectively, with 17 bases between them. CDR3 size: 15 residues. Germline CDR1 is MNHEY and CDR2 is SVGEGT. This CDR3 reads CASSSLTGWAGELFF. The CDR3 bases are TGTGCCAGCAGCTCCTTAACAGGGTGGGCCGGGGAGCTGTTTTTT.